This T cell receptor (beta chain) was captured by sequencing in a study of blood T cell repertoires in COVID-19. Study-wide context: Acute and convalescent COVID-19 specimens originated in the United States, Italy and Spain. Sources were T cells, B-cell-depleted T cells, or PBMCs; the material itself was cDNA or gDNA.

Germline V gene lookup returns CDR1 SEHNR and CDR2 FQNEAQ (reference sequence). This CDR3 spans 15 amino acids. Deletions cut 3 bases from V and 3 bases from J, with 9 bases between. Seattle-derived patients entered the study during active infection and were followed longitudinally. Clones were read by immunoSEQ multiplex PCR, and TCRdb kept only the in-frame ones, dropping some. The data hold about 200,000 clones, with approximately 80% observed a single time. Material for sequencing was peripheral blood. The TCR comes from a man aged 60-69 years with COVID-19, enrolled during active disease. V gene TRBV7-9 combines with J gene TRBJ1-6; tentative D call: TRBD1 (5 bases). CDR3 sequence: CASSLGEDYNSPLHF. The CDR3 DNA sequence: TGTGCCAGCAGCTTGGGGGAGGACTATAATTCACCCCTCCACTTT.